This T cell receptor (beta chain) was identified during a study of control samples from healthy donors and cancer patients. Repertoires were generated with immunoSEQ multiplex PCR, while TCRdb's copy carries only in-frame clones and drops some. The sample holds fewer than 250,000 clones. V lost 9 bases and J lost 0, with 18 bases in between. Germline-derived CDR1 and CDR2 are WNHNN and SYGVQD (reference sequence). The CDR3 contains 16 residues. The sequence derives from a woman younger than 45 in good health. The chain joins TRBV10-1 to TRBJ1-5, with TRBD1 as a possible D gene (6 bases). Source material: blood. CDR3 region: CARMGGPLYSNQPQHF. In nucleotides, the CDR3 is TGCGCCAGGATGGGGGGGCCCCTCTATAGCAATCAGCCCCAGCATTTT.